The 26 T cell receptor beta chains presented below share a single source sample, sequenced in a study of blood T cell repertoires in COVID-19. Assay: immunoSEQ multiplex PCR; the TCRdb copy retains only in-frame clones and omits some. The sample carries 150,000 to 200,000 clones, less than 90% recorded once. Sequencing used peripheral blood. The source of these receptors is a woman in her 70s with COVID-19, enrolled during active disease.

This rearrangement joins TRBV18 to TRBJ2-5, with unresolved D. V was cut by 1 base and J by 5 bases, with 8 bases left in between. The CDR3 is 13 amino acids. CDR1 is KGHSH and CDR2 is LQKENI in the germline V gene. The CDR3 reads CASSPLHGETQYF. Here the CDR3 DNA reads TGTGCCAGCTCACCACTTCACGGGGAGACCCAGTACTTC. Supplemented by reference TRBV18 and TRBJ2-5, the full variable domain reads NAGVMQNPRHLVRRRGQEARLRCSPMKGHSHVYWYRQLPEEGLKFMVYLQKENIIDESGMPKERFSAEFPKEGPSILRIQQVVRGDSAAYFCASSPLHGETQYFGPGTRLLVL.

This chain joins TRBV15 and TRBJ1-2; 8 positions agree with TRBD1. CDR1 is LNHNV, CDR2 YYDKDF, per germline (reference sequence). Losses at the gene ends were 1 base for V and 6 bases for J; bases not matched to a gene: 7. The CDR3 spans 15 residues. The CDR3 bases are TGTGCCACCAGCAGAGTAGACAGGGGAGGGCATGGCTACACCTTC. Its protein is CATSRVDRGGHGYTF.

The chain has TRBV27 and TRBJ1-4; no firm D call. Looked up from germline, CDR1 is MNHEY and CDR2 is SMNVEV (reference sequence). The CDR3 has 15 amino acids. Trimming took 5 bases from V and 8 from J, leaving 18 bases between them. The CDR3 DNA reads TGTGCCAGCAGTCAAGACCTCGGGTTAAAAGAAAAACTGTTTTTT. Its protein is CASSQDLGLKEKLFF.

The rearrangement uses TRBV12-3 or TRBV12-4 and TRBJ2-7, with D perhaps matching TRBD2 (6 bases). The CDR3 is 13 residues long. V lost 8 bases to trimming and J lost 2 bases, with 13 bases between them. DNA for the CDR3: TGTGCCAGCTCGGGGAGGTTAACCTACGAGCAGTACTTC. This sequence encodes CASSGRLTYEQYF.

The chain carries TRBV12-3 or TRBV12-4 and TRBJ1-1, with unresolved D. Deletions cut 3 bases from V and 7 bases from J, with 9 bases between. The CDR3 totals 12 residues. The chain's CDR3 is CASSLVAGEAFF. The CDR3 DNA follows: TGTGCCAGCAGTTTGGTCGCGGGTGAAGCTTTCTTT.

This clone was seen a few times. The chain couples TRBV19 to TRBJ1-2, with D unclear. Trimming removed 6 bases from V and 8 bases from J, with 13 bases in between. From germline, CDR1 is LNHDA and CDR2 SQIVND (reference sequence). The CDR3 is 12 residues long. CDR3: CASRGSTRGYTF. The CDR3 nucleotides are TGTGCCAGTAGAGGTTCAACCAGGGGCTACACCTTC.

The rearrangement joins TRBV29-1 to TRBJ1-1; perhaps TRBD1 as D (5 bases). Germline-derived CDR1 and CDR2 are SQVTM and ANQGSEA. CDR3 length equals 11 residues. Trimming left V 5 bases short and J 5 bases short, with 9 bases between. This CDR3 is CSVRRGTEAFF. The CDR3 nucleotides are TGCAGCGTTCGGAGGGGAACTGAAGCTTTCTTT.

The chain joins TRBV4-2 to TRBJ2-2, with 8 bases matching TRBD2. This CDR3 comprises 16 residues. The trim removed 1 base at V and 3 bases at J, leaving 4 bases unmatched. Per germline, CDR1 LGHNA and CDR2 YNFKEQ. CDR3 DNA sequence: TGTGCCAGCAGCCAAGCAATAGCGGGGCACACCGGGGAGCTGTTTTTT. This gives the protein CASSQAIAGHTGELFF.

The chain is built from TRBV7-3 and TRBJ2-5; 7 bases are a match to TRBD1. V shed 5 bases and J 5 bases; nucleotides not matched to a gene: 8. CDR3 length: 14 amino acids. The germline V gene encodes CDR1 SGHTA and CDR2 FQGTGA. The CDR3 here is CASSPRQGSETQYF. The CDR3 nucleotides are TGTGCCAGCAGCCCGCGACAGGGTTCGGAGACCCAGTACTTC. Full variable domain (rest looked up from reference TRBV7-3 and TRBJ2-5): GAGVSQTPSNKVTEKGKYVELRCDPISGHTALYWYRQSLGQGPEFLIYFQGTGAADDSGLPNDRFFAVRPEGSVSTLKIQRTERGDSAVYLCASSPRQGSETQYFGPGTRLLVL.

The J gene is TRBJ1-2, the V gene TRBV6-5; 8 bases fit TRBD1. The CDR3 loop spans 13 amino acids. V was pared by 10 bases and J by 4 bases, with 8 bases of the junction left unmatched. Germline V gene data show CDR1 as MNHEY and CDR2 as SVGAGI. As DNA, the CDR3 is TGTGCCACGAGGACAGGGCGCGGCTATGGCTACACCTTC. Translated: CATRTGRGYGYTF.

The chain joins TRBV19 to TRBJ1-5; 7 nucleotides line up with TRBD1. CDR3 length: 16 amino acids. Trimming cost V 2 bases and J 3 bases; bases outside gene matches: 7. Per germline, CDR1 LNHDA and CDR2 SQIVND (reference sequence). Written as DNA, the CDR3 is TGTGCCAGTAGTATAAGGAAGGGACAGTCCAATCAGCCCCAGCATTTT. Amino acids: CASSIRKGQSNQPQHF.

V is TRBV10-3 and J is TRBJ1-1; D is uncertain. Germline assignment: CDR1 ENHRY and CDR2 SYGVKD. Trimming cost V 0 bases and J 3 bases, with 5 bases left between them. This CDR3 region has 13 residues. CDR3 region: CAISESEDTEAFF. The CDR3 DNA follows: TGTGCCATCAGTGAGTCAGAGGACACTGAAGCTTTCTTT.

A single count supports this clone. V usage is TRBV4-2 and J usage is TRBJ2-7; 10 bases fit TRBD2. The germline gives CDR1 LGHNA, CDR2 YNFKEQ. The trim removed 1 base at V and 1 base at J, leaving 1 base unmatched. The CDR3 is 15 residues long. CDR3 DNA sequence: TGTGCCAGCAGCCAAGGACTAGCGGGTTCCTACGAGCAGTACTTC. Its translation is CASSQGLAGSYEQYF.

This clone was seen only once. The genes are TRBV28 and TRBJ2-5; D perhaps matches TRBD2 (5 bases). Trimming removed 4 bases from V and 5 bases from J, with 17 bases in between. This CDR3 comprises 15 residues. From germline, CDR1 is MDHEN and CDR2 SYDVKM. The CDR3 nucleotides are TGTGCCAGCAGTTCCATCGGTCAATCGGGGGAGACCCAGTACTTC. Residues: CASSSIGQSGETQYF.

The chain links TRBV16 to TRBJ1-2; 7 bases fit TRBD1. Germline lookup yields CDR1 KGHSY and CDR2 FQNENV. The length of the CDR3 is 13 residues. V lost 4 bases and J lost 5; bases outside the gene matches: 4. The CDR3 DNA reads as TGTGCCAGCAGCCGGGACAGCTCGTATGGCTACACCTTC. Its protein product is CASSRDSSYGYTF.

This clone was seen only a few times. The J gene is TRBJ2-1, the V gene TRBV7-3; 7 bases fit TRBD1. In germline, CDR1 is SGHTA, CDR2 FQGTGA. The length of the CDR3 is 15 residues. Germline trimming cut 4 bases from V and 7 bases from J; bases unmatched to any gene: 10. The CDR3 bases are TGTGCCAGCAGCTCTTCCGGACAGGCGGAAAATGAGCAGTTCTTC. Its protein product is CASSSSGQAENEQFF.

The J gene is TRBJ2-5, the V gene TRBV1; the table's D call of TRBD1 was not tested on the DNA. TRBV1 is shown as a pseudogene. This CDR3 is built from 15 residues. The CDR3, as DNA: TGCACCAGCAGCCAAGAGCAGGGGGCGCGGAAGACCCAGTACTTC. This encodes CTSSQEQGARKTQYF.

The chain has TRBV13 and TRBJ1-1; maybe TRBD1 (6 bases). The V gene's germline CDR1 is PRHDT and CDR2 FYEKMQ (reference sequence). The CDR3 spans 15 residues. The V end lost 1 base, the J end lost 5 bases, and 14 bases lay between the germline ends. DNA for the CDR3: TGTGCCAGCAGCTTAGCTCAACAGGGTTGGACTGAAGCTTTCTTT. Amino acid sequence: CASSLAQQGWTEAFF. The full variable domain, rest sourced from reference TRBV13 and TRBJ1-1, is AAGVIQSPRHLIKEKRETATLKCYPIPRHDTVYWYQQGPGQDPQFLISFYEKMQSDKGSIPDRFSAQQFSDYHSELNMSSLELGDSALYFCASSLAQQGWTEAFFGQGTRLTVV.

This chain uses TRBV27 with TRBJ1-1; maybe TRBD1 (6 bases). The V and J ends lost 4 bases and 5 bases respectively, with 17 bases between them. CDR1 is MNHEY and CDR2 is SMNVEV in the germline V gene (reference sequence). CDR3 length: 15 amino acids. The CDR3: CASSSRRGGRTEAFF. The CDR3 coding sequence is TGTGCCAGCAGTTCTCGGAGAGGGGGAAGGACTGAAGCTTTCTTT.

J is TRBJ2-7 and V is TRBV12-2; TRBD2 reflects the table's D call only, with no check against the DNA. TRBV12-2 is noted as a pseudogene. The CDR3 sequence is 13 residues long. The CDR3, as DNA: TGTGCAACCGGATCACAAAGGGACTCCGAGCAGTACGTC. Its translation is CATGSQRDSEQYV.

The rearrangement uses TRBV30 and TRBJ1-1; no definite D call. There are 12 residues in the CDR3. In germline, CDR1 is GTSNPN, CDR2 SVGIG (reference sequence). The V end lost 2 bases, the J end lost 1 base, and 5 bases lay between the germline ends. The CDR3 DNA sequence: TGTGCCTGGAGTCGACAGAACACTGAAGCTTTCTTT. This translates into CAWSRQNTEAFF.

The CDR3 DNA is TGTGCCAGCAGCGGACAGGGGGGGACTAAGACCGGGGAGCTGTTTTTT. Translated: CASSGQGGTKTGELFF. This rearrangement joins TRBV5-4 to TRBJ2-2, with 10 bases lining up with TRBD1. V was pared by 4 bases and J by 5 bases, with 8 bases of the junction left unmatched. CDR1 is SGHNT and CDR2 is YYREEE in the germline V gene (reference sequence). This CDR3 spans 16 amino acids.

The V gene is TRBV27, the J gene TRBJ2-1, with 8 bases lining up with TRBD2. The CDR3 runs 13 residues. The V gene's germline CDR1 is MNHEY and CDR2 SMNVEV (reference sequence). Germline trimming cut 5 bases from V and 7 bases from J; bases unmatched to any gene: 4. CDR3 residues: CASSDGGANEQFF. The CDR3 DNA reads TGTGCCAGCAGTGACGGGGGGGCGAATGAGCAGTTCTTC.

J is TRBJ1-2 and V is TRBV27, with TRBD1 as a possible D gene (5 bases). The CDR3 sequence is 13 residues long. V was clipped by 4 bases and J by 3 bases, with 9 bases between them. From germline, CDR1 is MNHEY and CDR2 SMNVEV (reference sequence). The CDR3: CASSSGGDYGYTF. In DNA, the CDR3 is TGTGCCAGCAGTTCGGGGGGGGACTATGGCTACACCTTC.

In its sample, this clone was seen a few times. The J gene is TRBJ2-5, the V gene TRBV5-1; TRBD1 aligns across 9 bases. The CDR3 loop spans 13 amino acids. V was pared by 4 bases and J by 6 bases, with 4 bases of the junction left unmatched. Germline CDR1 SGHRS, CDR2 YFSETQ. CDR3 loop: CASSGGQGQTQYF. The CDR3, as DNA: TGCGCCAGCAGCGGGGGACAGGGTCAGACCCAGTACTTC.

The chain joins TRBV28 to TRBJ2-7; TRBD2 matches at 11 bases. Germline V gene data show CDR1 as MDHEN and CDR2 as SYDVKM. Unmatched junction bases numbered 9, after V lost 5 bases and J lost 3 bases. The CDR3 consists of 16 residues. The CDR3 nucleotides are TGTGCCAGCAGTCCTACTAGCGGGAGCAATATCTACGAGCAGTACTTC. This encodes CASSPTSGSNIYEQYF.